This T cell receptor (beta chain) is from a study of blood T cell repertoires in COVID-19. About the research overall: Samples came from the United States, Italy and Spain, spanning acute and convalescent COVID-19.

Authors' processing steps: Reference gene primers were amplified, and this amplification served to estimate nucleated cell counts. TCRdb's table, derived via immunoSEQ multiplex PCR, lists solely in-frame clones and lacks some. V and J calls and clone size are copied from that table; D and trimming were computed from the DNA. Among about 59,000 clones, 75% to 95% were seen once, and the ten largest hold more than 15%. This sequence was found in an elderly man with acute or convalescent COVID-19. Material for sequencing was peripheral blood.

CDR3 coding DNA: TGTGCCAGCAGCGACGGGGACAGGGGGCGCTCAGAGACCCAGTACTTC. This translates into CASSDGDRGRSETQYF. The chain links TRBV5-4 to TRBJ2-5; 12 positions match TRBD1. After removal of 4 bases from V and 4 bases from J, the junction contained 8 bases not matched to a gene. The CDR3 sequence is 16 residues long. CDR1 and CDR2 (germline): SGHNT, YYREEE (reference sequence).